This TCR beta chain was sequenced in a study of blood T cell repertoires in COVID-19. The method was immunoSEQ multiplex PCR; TCRdb's version includes in-frame clones alone and lacks a portion of them. The table lists some 300,000 clones, just over 85% of them singletons. The participants were between 18 and 89 years old and came from under 25 US areas. Germline CDR1 WNHNN, CDR2 SYGVQD (reference sequence). V was trimmed by 3 bases and J by 2 bases, leaving 12 bases between them. The CDR3 extends over 15 amino acids. V is TRBV10-1 and J is TRBJ2-3, with D perhaps TRBD2 (7 bases). Sequencing was done on a sample of PBMCs or T cells enriched from blood (not recorded which). The clonotype was recovered from a man in his thirties or forties who had recovered from COVID-19. This CDR3 reads CASSDRGAYTDTQYF. The CDR3 nucleotides are TGCGCCAGCAGTGACCGGGGGGCCTACACAGATACGCAGTATTTT.